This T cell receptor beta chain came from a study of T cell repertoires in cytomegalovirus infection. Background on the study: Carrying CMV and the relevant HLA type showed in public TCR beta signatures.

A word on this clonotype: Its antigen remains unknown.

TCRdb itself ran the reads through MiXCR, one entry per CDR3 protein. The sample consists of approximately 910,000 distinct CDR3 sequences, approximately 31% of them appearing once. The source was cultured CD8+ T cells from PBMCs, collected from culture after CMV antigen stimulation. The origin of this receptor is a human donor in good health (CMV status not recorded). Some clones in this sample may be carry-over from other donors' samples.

The CDR3 region has the DNA TGTGCCAGCAGTTTGGGCTCCCGGGAAGAGACCCAGTACTTC. Translating gives CASSLGSREETQYF. The chain recombines TRBV12-3 or TRBV12-4 with TRBJ2-5; D unclear. The V and J ends lost 3 bases and 3 bases respectively, with 11 bases between them. This CDR3 is 14 amino acids long.